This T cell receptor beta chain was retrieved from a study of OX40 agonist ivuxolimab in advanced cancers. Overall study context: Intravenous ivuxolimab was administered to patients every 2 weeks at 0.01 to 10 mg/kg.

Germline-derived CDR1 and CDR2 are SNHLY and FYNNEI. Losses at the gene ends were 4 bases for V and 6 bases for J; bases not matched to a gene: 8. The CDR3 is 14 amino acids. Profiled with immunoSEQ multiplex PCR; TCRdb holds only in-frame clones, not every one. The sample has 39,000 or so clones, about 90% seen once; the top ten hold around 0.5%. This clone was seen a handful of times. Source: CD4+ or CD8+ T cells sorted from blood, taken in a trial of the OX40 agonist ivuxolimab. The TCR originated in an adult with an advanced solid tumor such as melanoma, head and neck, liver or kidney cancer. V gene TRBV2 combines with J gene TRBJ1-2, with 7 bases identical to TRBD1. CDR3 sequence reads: CASSALRDRDGYTF. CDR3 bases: TGTGCCAGCAGTGCGTTGCGGGACAGAGATGGCTACACCTTC.